What follows is one T cell receptor (beta chain) and its context. The data were obtained in a study of blood T cell repertoires in COVID-19. Study information: PBMCs, B-cell-depleted T cells, or T cells provided the cDNA or gDNA that made up the material.

With V trimmed by 3 bases and J by 5 bases, 7 bases remained unmatched. The V gene's germline CDR1 is SGDLS and CDR2 YYNGEE. This CDR3 region has 15 residues. Authors' processing steps: Reference gene primer amplification in the assay estimated nucleated cell counts. Here immunoSEQ multiplex PCR was the method, and the copy in TCRdb shows in-frame clones only, minus some. Clone size and V and J calls were adopted from that table, with D and trimming inferred from the DNA. Altogether about 190,000 clones are present, roughly nine tenths being singletons, with the ten largest covering about 2.1%. The sequence was obtained from a man in his 70s with active or convalescent COVID-19. V and J are TRBV9 and TRBJ2-3, with 9 nucleotides matching TRBD1. The sample taken for sequencing was peripheral blood. CDR3 protein: CASSGGTGTRDTQYF. The CDR3 DNA is TGTGCCAGCAGCGGGGGGACAGGGACTCGAGATACGCAGTATTTT.